This TCR beta chain was sequenced during a study of blood T cells in healthy people across ages. Study findings and constraints: Reliance upon unsorted PBMCs precluded definitive naive versus antigen-experienced comparison.

Primed by a sample-barcoded 5' primer and a J-beta primer mix, a second PCR proceeded for about 6 to 12 cycles. Each CDR3 protein gets one entry after TCRdb re-called the 5' RACE reads with MiXCR. The repertoire holds roughly 1,500,000 distinct CDR3 sequences, with 30% to 35% as singletons. The V gene's germline CDR1 is SEHNR and CDR2 FQNEAQ (reference sequence). V shed 1 base, J shed 4 bases, and the junction held 10 bases outside the gene matches. The CDR3 runs 18 residues. Extraction of total RNA produced a minimum of 6 micrograms from each sample. A remark on this clonotype: What it binds is unknown.

Sequencing was carried out using blood. The chain carries TRBV7-9 and TRBJ2-5, with TRBD2 matching over 12 bases. This TCR was sampled from a woman in her thirties in good health. CDR3 protein: CASSLGRLAGDRGETQYF. The CDR3 DNA follows: TGTGCCAGCAGCTTAGGACGACTAGCGGGAGATCGGGGAGAGACCCAGTACTTC.